In this sample, the clone carrying this T cell receptor (beta chain) turned up a few times. Antigen unknown. This entry comes from a study of response to subunit inactivated influenza vaccine. Whole-study results and caveats: It was suggested by the authors that few new T cells are recruited by each seasonal influenza vaccination.

Trimming took 0 bases from V and 4 from J; bases not matched to a gene: 5. The germline CDR1 and CDR2 sequences are SGDLS and YYNGEE. This CDR3 is built from 16 residues. TCRdb called the RT-PCR reads again in MiXCR, with one record for every CDR3 protein. The repertoire holds a few hundred thousand distinct CDR3 sequences, roughly 15% seen once, with 11% in the top ten. This sequence joins TRBV9 and TRBJ2-3; 10 bases are shared with TRBD2. Specimen: PBMCs from blood, collected about 11 days after vaccination. The TCR sequence derives from a man over 45 who received an inactivated influenza vaccine. CDR3 bases: TGTGCCAGCAGCGTAGGGGCTAGCGGGAGTGCAGATACGCAGTATTTT. Its translation is CASSVGASGSADTQYF.